A selection of T cell receptor beta chains follows, all from one sample in a study of blood T cell repertoires in COVID-19. Generated by immunoSEQ multiplex PCR, the TCRdb table keeps only in-frame clones and is missing some. The sample holds tens of thousands of clones, around nine tenths seen once. Material: peripheral blood. The receptors come from a human donor with active COVID-19. The donor label of this sample is uncertain. Both conserved end residues are part of each CDR3. Each record gives: CDR3 length, V gene, J gene, D gene, clone size, CDR3 DNA, CDR3 protein. The D gene is left open where the match is weak. A row's size may be missing; if present it is once, few, many or a size class.

CDR3 length: 13
V gene: TRBV18
J gene: TRBJ1-5
D gene: .
clone size: .
CDR3 DNA: TGTGCCAGCTCCTCAACAGGGATTCAGCCCCAGCATTTT
CDR3 protein: CASSSTGIQPQHF

CDR3 length: 12
V gene: TRBV6-1
J gene: TRBJ2-7
D gene: .
clone size: .
CDR3 DNA: TGTGCCAGCAGTGAAGCGCTGACGGGTCGGTACTTC
CDR3 protein: CASSEALTGRYF

CDR3 length: 13
V gene: TRBV7-2
J gene: TRBJ2-2
D gene: .
clone size: .
CDR3 DNA: TGTGCCAGCAGCTTAGCGAGACAGGGGGAGCTGTTTTTT
CDR3 protein: CASSLARQGELFF

CDR3 length: 15
V gene: TRBV28
J gene: TRBJ1-6
D gene: .
clone size: .
CDR3 DNA: TGTGCCAGCAGGCGGGGGCCTCTATTTGGTTCACCCCTCCACTTT
CDR3 protein: CASRRGPLFGSPLHF

CDR3 length: 12
V gene: TRBV28
J gene: TRBJ1-6
D gene: .
clone size: .
CDR3 DNA: TGTGCCAGCAGCCCCGAGGGCATCGCCCTCCACTTT
CDR3 protein: CASSPEGIALHF

CDR3 length: 15
V gene: TRBV6-2/TRBV6-3
J gene: TRBJ2-1
D gene: .
clone size: .
CDR3 DNA: TGTGCCAGCAGTTTTCTAGACCACTCCTACAATGAGCAGTTCTTC
CDR3 protein: CASSFLDHSYNEQFF

CDR3 length: 14
V gene: TRBV19
J gene: TRBJ1-6
D gene: .
clone size: .
CDR3 DNA: TGTGCCAGTAGTACACATAAGGAGTTCTCACCCCTCCACTTT
CDR3 protein: CASSTHKEFSPLHF

CDR3 length: 13
V gene: TRBV2
J gene: TRBJ2-7
D gene: .
clone size: .
CDR3 DNA: TGTGCCAGCAGACGCACAGGGCAGGGCGAGCAGTACTTC
CDR3 protein: CASRRTGQGEQYF

CDR3 length: 14
V gene: TRBV29-1
J gene: TRBJ1-2
D gene: .
clone size: .
CDR3 DNA: TGCAGCGTTGTGGGGGGGCGCTGGCTCTATGGCTACACCTTC
CDR3 protein: CSVVGGRWLYGYTF

CDR3 length: 14
V gene: TRBV28
J gene: TRBJ1-1
D gene: .
clone size: .
CDR3 DNA: TGTGCCAGCAGGCCAGGGATAGAGAACACTGAAGCTTTCTTT
CDR3 protein: CASRPGIENTEAFF

CDR3 length: 15
V gene: TRBV5-1
J gene: TRBJ1-5
D gene: .
clone size: .
CDR3 DNA: TGCGCCAGCAGATCGGACGGGAATAGCAATCAGCCCCAGCATTTT
CDR3 protein: CASRSDGNSNQPQHF

CDR3 length: 13
V gene: TRBV12-3/TRBV12-4
J gene: TRBJ2-7
D gene: .
clone size: .
CDR3 DNA: TGTGCCAGCACCACGACAGAGTCCTACGAGCAGTACTTC
CDR3 protein: CASTTTESYEQYF

CDR3 length: 16
V gene: TRBV5-6
J gene: TRBJ2-7
D gene: .
clone size: .
CDR3 DNA: TGTGCCAGCAGCCCAACCGGAGGGCTAGTACGCTACGAGCAGTACTTC
CDR3 protein: CASSPTGGLVRYEQYF

CDR3 length: 15
V gene: TRBV6-2/TRBV6-3
J gene: TRBJ2-2
D gene: TRBD2
clone size: .
CDR3 DNA: TGTGCCAGCAGCCCGAGCGGGAGGGCCCCCGGGGAGCTGTTTTTT
CDR3 protein: CASSPSGRAPGELFF

CDR3 length: 13
V gene: TRBV4-3
J gene: TRBJ1-1
D gene: .
clone size: once
CDR3 DNA: TGCGCCAGCAGCCAAGTTATGAGCACTGAAGCTTTCTTT
CDR3 protein: CASSQVMSTEAFF

CDR3 length: 15
V gene: TRBV10-3
J gene: TRBJ2-1
D gene: TRBD1
clone size: once
CDR3 DNA: TGTGCCATCAGTGCACAGGGGGCTGGGTACAATGAGCAGTTCTTC
CDR3 protein: CAISAQGAGYNEQFF

CDR3 length: 15
V gene: TRBV5-4
J gene: TRBJ2-7
D gene: TRBD1
clone size: once
CDR3 DNA: TGTGCCAGCAGGCAAGGGACAGGGCGAAGCTACGAGCAGTACTTC
CDR3 protein: CASRQGTGRSYEQYF

CDR3 length: 15
V gene: TRBV5-1
J gene: TRBJ2-2
D gene: TRBD1
clone size: .
CDR3 DNA: TGCGCCAGCAGCTTGGAGAGACAGGGGGGCGGGGAGCTGTTTTTT
CDR3 protein: CASSLERQGGGELFF

CDR3 length: 12
V gene: TRBV19
J gene: TRBJ2-3
D gene: .
clone size: .
CDR3 DNA: TGTGCCAGTAGTATAGACAGGGTAACGCAGTATTTT
CDR3 protein: CASSIDRVTQYF

CDR3 length: 14
V gene: TRBV11-2
J gene: TRBJ2-1
D gene: .
clone size: .
CDR3 DNA: TGTGCCAGCAGCTCCTCGGGGTCCTACAATGAGCAGTTCTTC
CDR3 protein: CASSSSGSYNEQFF

CDR3 length: 13
V gene: TRBV28
J gene: TRBJ1-2
D gene: .
clone size: .
CDR3 DNA: TGTGCCAGCACCGGGAACCCCCTCTATGGCTACACCTTC
CDR3 protein: CASTGNPLYGYTF

CDR3 length: 17
V gene: TRBV2
J gene: TRBJ1-4
D gene: .
clone size: .
CDR3 DNA: TGTGCCAGCAGTGAAGGTGTCAGGGGTTCGGCGCGGGAAAAACTGTTTTTT
CDR3 protein: CASSEGVRGSAREKLFF

CDR3 length: 13
V gene: TRBV19
J gene: TRBJ2-5
D gene: TRBD1
clone size: .
CDR3 DNA: TGTGCCAGTACAGGACAGGGGCAAGAGACCCAGTACTTC
CDR3 protein: CASTGQGQETQYF

CDR3 length: 13
V gene: TRBV27
J gene: TRBJ2-7
D gene: .
clone size: .
CDR3 DNA: TGTGCCAGCAGTTTGGCGGCCTCCTACGAGCAGTACTTC
CDR3 protein: CASSLAASYEQYF

CDR3 length: 18
V gene: TRBV3-1/TRBV3-2
J gene: TRBJ2-1
D gene: TRBD2
clone size: .
CDR3 DNA: TGTGCCAGCAGCCTTGTACTGACTAGCGGGAACTCCTACAATGAGCAGTTCTTC
CDR3 protein: CASSLVLTSGNSYNEQFF

CDR3 length: 15
V gene: TRBV7-3
J gene: TRBJ2-1
D gene: .
clone size: once
CDR3 DNA: TGTGCCAGCAGCTTAAGACTACAGCCTGACAATGAGCAGTTCTTC
CDR3 protein: CASSLRLQPDNEQFF

CDR3 length: 13
V gene: TRBV11-1
J gene: TRBJ2-3
D gene: .
clone size: .
CDR3 DNA: TGTGCCAGCAGCTCACCCAGCGGTTATACGCAGTATTTT
CDR3 protein: CASSSPSGYTQYF

CDR3 length: 14
V gene: TRBV9
J gene: TRBJ1-6
D gene: .
clone size: .
CDR3 DNA: TGTGCCAGCAGCGTCAGGGGAGAGGGTTCACCCCTCCACTTT
CDR3 protein: CASSVRGEGSPLHF

CDR3 length: 13
V gene: TRBV9
J gene: TRBJ1-2
D gene: .
clone size: .
CDR3 DNA: TGTGCCAGCAGCATCGGGGAGAATTCGGGCTACACCTTC
CDR3 protein: CASSIGENSGYTF

CDR3 length: 13
V gene: TRBV19
J gene: TRBJ1-1
D gene: .
clone size: few
CDR3 DNA: TGTGCCAGTAGTCCTACGGGGGTTGGGTATGCTTTCTTT
CDR3 protein: CASSPTGVGYAFF

CDR3 length: 14
V gene: TRBV28
J gene: TRBJ2-7
D gene: .
clone size: .
CDR3 DNA: TGTGCCAGCAGTGTGACAGGGAGGATCTACGAGCAGTACTTC
CDR3 protein: CASSVTGRIYEQYF

CDR3 length: 15
V gene: TRBV7-9
J gene: TRBJ2-1
D gene: TRBD1
clone size: .
CDR3 DNA: TGTGCCAGCAGCACCAGACAGGGTTTAGTGGATGAGCAGTTCTTC
CDR3 protein: CASSTRQGLVDEQFF

CDR3 length: 18
V gene: TRBV28
J gene: TRBJ2-7
D gene: TRBD1
clone size: .
CDR3 DNA: TGTGCCAGCAGAAGACGGACCACAGGGGCCAGGTATTTCTACGAGCAGTACTTC
CDR3 protein: CASRRRTTGARYFYEQYF

CDR3 length: 16
V gene: TRBV7-2
J gene: TRBJ2-1
D gene: TRBD2
clone size: .
CDR3 DNA: TGTGCCAGCAGCTTAGTTTTTAGCGGGAGGGTGAATGAGCAGTTCTTC
CDR3 protein: CASSLVFSGRVNEQFF

CDR3 length: 15
V gene: TRBV2
J gene: TRBJ2-2
D gene: .
clone size: few
CDR3 DNA: TGTGCCAGCAGCCCGAGGGACAAGAACACCGGGGAGCTGTTTTTT
CDR3 protein: CASSPRDKNTGELFF

CDR3 length: 19
V gene: TRBV28
J gene: TRBJ2-2
D gene: .
clone size: .
CDR3 DNA: TGTGCCAGCAGTTTTTGGTTGCGTGGGGGCGTCATCAGGACCGGGGAGCTGTTTTTT
CDR3 protein: CASSFWLRGGVIRTGELFF

CDR3 length: 13
V gene: TRBV6-6
J gene: TRBJ1-2
D gene: TRBD1
clone size: .
CDR3 DNA: TGTGCCAGCAGAGGGACAGGGGGGGACGGCTACACCTTC
CDR3 protein: CASRGTGGDGYTF

CDR3 length: 17
V gene: TRBV28
J gene: TRBJ1-6
D gene: TRBD1
clone size: .
CDR3 DNA: TGTGCCAGCAGTCCTGGGACAGCCTTAAGTGGCAATTCACCCCTCCACTTT
CDR3 protein: CASSPGTALSGNSPLHF

CDR3 length: 15
V gene: TRBV5-6
J gene: TRBJ2-5
D gene: TRBD1
clone size: .
CDR3 DNA: TGTGCCAGCCCCCCAGACAGGGGGTACCAAGAGACCCAGTACTTC
CDR3 protein: CASPPDRGYQETQYF

CDR3 length: 16
V gene: TRBV5-1
J gene: TRBJ1-1
D gene: .
clone size: .
CDR3 DNA: TGCGCCAGCAGCTTGGGCCCAACAGGGAGTGGAACTGAAGCTTTCTTT
CDR3 protein: CASSLGPTGSGTEAFF

CDR3 length: 14
V gene: TRBV28
J gene: TRBJ2-7
D gene: TRBD1
clone size: .
CDR3 DNA: TGTGCCAGCAGTTTATATACAGGGGGGAGTTTGATGGACTTC
CDR3 protein: CASSLYTGGSLMDF

CDR3 length: 12
V gene: TRBV12-3/TRBV12-4
J gene: TRBJ2-2
D gene: .
clone size: .
CDR3 DNA: TGTGCCAGCAGTTTTTATTCCGGGGAGCTGTTTTTT
CDR3 protein: CASSFYSGELFF

CDR3 length: 14
V gene: TRBV14
J gene: TRBJ2-1
D gene: TRBD2
clone size: .
CDR3 DNA: TGTGCCAGCAGCTTAGCGGGAGGGTACAATGAGCAGTTCTTC
CDR3 protein: CASSLAGGYNEQFF

CDR3 length: 14
V gene: TRBV2
J gene: TRBJ2-7
D gene: TRBD2
clone size: .
CDR3 DNA: TGTGCCAGCATCGGGAACCCGGGAGGTTCCGAGCAGTACTTC
CDR3 protein: CASIGNPGGSEQYF

CDR3 length: 13
V gene: TRBV5-1
J gene: TRBJ1-6
D gene: .
clone size: .
CDR3 DNA: TGCGCCAGCAGCTTGGACAGCCATTCACCCCTCCACTTT
CDR3 protein: CASSLDSHSPLHF

CDR3 length: 13
V gene: TRBV9
J gene: TRBJ1-1
D gene: .
clone size: .
CDR3 DNA: TGTGCCAGCAGCGTTACGGTGAACACTGAAGCTTTCTTT
CDR3 protein: CASSVTVNTEAFF

CDR3 length: 12
V gene: TRBV7-8
J gene: TRBJ2-1
D gene: TRBD2
clone size: .
CDR3 DNA: TGTGCCAGCAGCCCCCGCGGGGGTGAGCAGTTCTTC
CDR3 protein: CASSPRGGEQFF

CDR3 length: 15
V gene: TRBV6-2/TRBV6-3
J gene: TRBJ1-5
D gene: .
clone size: .
CDR3 DNA: TGTGCCAGCAGCTCAACAGGGCGTAGCAATCAGCCCCAGCATTTT
CDR3 protein: CASSSTGRSNQPQHF

CDR3 length: 14
V gene: TRBV7-9
J gene: TRBJ1-1
D gene: .
clone size: .
CDR3 DNA: TGTGCCAGCAGCTTAGTTTGGAGTAATGTTGGAGCTTTCTTT
CDR3 protein: CASSLVWSNVGAFF

CDR3 length: 12
V gene: TRBV5-4
J gene: TRBJ2-7
D gene: .
clone size: .
CDR3 DNA: TGTGCCAGCAGCTTGGGGAGGGGCGAGCAGTACTTC
CDR3 protein: CASSLGRGEQYF